One sample yielded the 16 T cell receptor beta chains listed below, sequenced in a study of cytomegalovirus exposure and HLA in healthy donors. The PCR contained 60 Vbeta and 13 Jbeta primers. Here immunoSEQ multiplex PCR was the method, and the copy in TCRdb shows in-frame clones only, minus some. Among approximately 90,000 clones listed, less than 80% were seen once. Specimen: PBMCs. Receptors originate from a male donor in good health and CMV-seronegative.

This sequence joins TRBV28 and TRBJ2-1; D gene ambiguous. Trimming shortened V by 8 bases and J by 8 bases, and 10 bases separated the two germline ends. The CDR3 sequence is 11 residues long. CDR1 is MDHEN and CDR2 is SYDVKM in the germline V gene. CDR3 protein: CASVNRDEQFF. The CDR3 nucleotides are TGTGCCAGCGTCAACCGCGATGAGCAGTTCTTC.

The chain links TRBV14 to TRBJ2-5, with 8 nucleotides matching TRBD1. Looked up from germline, CDR1 is SGHDN and CDR2 is FVKESK. The length of the CDR3 is 14 residues. After removal of 4 bases from V and 5 bases from J, the junction contained 6 bases not matched to a gene. CDR3 in DNA: TGTGCCAGCAGCCGGGACCGGGACAGGGAGACCCAGTACTTC. Amino acids: CASSRDRDRETQYF. Drawing the rest from reference TRBV14 and TRBJ2-5, the complete variable domain is EAGVTQFPSHSVIEKGQTVTLRCDPISGHDNLYWYRRVMGKEIKFLLHFVKESKQDESGMPNNRFLAERTGGTYSTLKVQPAELEDSGVYFCASSRDRDRETQYFGPGTRLLVL.

This clone showed up just a few times. The V and J genes are TRBV9 and TRBJ2-7; a weak D match, TRBD1 (7 bases). Germline V gene data show CDR1 as SGDLS and CDR2 as YYNGEE. Between the trimmed V and J ends, which lost 2 bases and 5 bases, there was a span of 20 bases. This CDR3 region has 16 residues. The DNA for the CDR3 is TGTGCCAGCAGCGTCCCCCGGGTTGGGGGGACAGACGAGCAGTACTTC. Translation: CASSVPRVGGTDEQYF.

CDR3 sequence reads: CASSPQLTGPYEQYF. The CDR3 DNA reads TGCGCCAGCAGCCCACAACTAACAGGGCCCTACGAGCAGTACTTC. V gene TRBV4-3 combines with J gene TRBJ2-7; perhaps TRBD1 as D (6 bases). Trimming took 4 bases from V and 2 from J, leaving 15 bases between them. There are 15 residues in the CDR3. CDR1 is LGHNA, CDR2 YSLEER, per germline.

The V and J genes are TRBV9 and TRBJ2-7, with a possible D match to TRBD1 (6 bases). Germline lookup yields CDR1 SGDLS and CDR2 YYNGEE. The CDR3 runs 15 residues. Between the trimmed V and J ends, which lost 3 bases and 3 bases, there was a span of 16 bases. CDR3 sequence: CASSEGTLPNYEQYF. The CDR3 DNA sequence: TGTGCCAGCAGCGAGGGGACATTACCCAACTACGAGCAGTACTTC.

On this clone: Additional DNA sequences in this sample encode the identical CDR3. The rearrangement links TRBV18 to TRBJ1-3, with D hard to call. In germline, CDR1 is KGHSH, CDR2 LQKENI. This CDR3 contains 13 residues. Trimming left V 2 bases short and J 1 base short, with 3 bases between. Written as DNA, the CDR3 is TGTGCCAGCTCACCATCGTCTGGAAACACCATATATTTT. It encodes CASSPSSGNTIYF.

V gene TRBV7-2 combines with J gene TRBJ2-7; TRBD1 agrees at 9 bases. There are 16 residues in the CDR3. With V trimmed by 5 bases and J by 5 bases, 13 bases remained unmatched. Germline lookup yields CDR1 SGHTA and CDR2 FQGNSA. This CDR3 is CASSDDPGQGDNEQYF. The CDR3 nucleotides read TGTGCCAGCAGCGACGATCCGGGACAGGGCGACAACGAGCAGTACTTC.

V and J are TRBV5-4 and TRBJ2-7; tentative D call: TRBD1 (6 bases). The V gene lost 3 bases and the J gene lost 1 base, with 11 bases spanning the gap. The length of the CDR3 is 14 residues. Germline lookup yields CDR1 SGHNT and CDR2 YYREEE (reference sequence). The CDR3 nucleotides read TGTGCCAGCAGCTCTCAGACAGGATCCTACGAGCAGTACTTC. Amino acids: CASSSQTGSYEQYF.

The chain couples TRBV19 to TRBJ2-1; D is undetermined. The V gene's germline CDR1 is LNHDA and CDR2 SQIVND (reference sequence). The CDR3 has 11 residues. V was clipped by 7 bases and J by 2 bases, with 3 bases between them. This chain's CDR3 is CASTAYNEQFF. CDR3 sequence (DNA): TGTGCCAGTACTGCCTACAATGAGCAGTTCTTC. Using reference TRBV19 and TRBJ2-1 for the parts outside the CDR3, the full variable domain is DGGITQSPKYLFRKEGQNVTLSCEQNLNHDAMYWYRQDPGQGLRLIYYSQIVNDFQKGDIAEGYSVSREKKESFPLTVTSAQKNPTAFYLCASTAYNEQFFGPGTRLTVL.

The V and J genes are TRBV19 and TRBJ1-1, with unresolved D. Germline CDR1 LNHDA, CDR2 SQIVND (reference sequence). V gave up 4 bases and J gave up 4 bases, with 19 bases separating them. This CDR3 comprises 16 residues. In DNA form, the CDR3 reads TGTGCCAGTAGTACGACGTCCGCGACTGTGAGCACTGAAGCTTTCTTT. Amino acids: CASSTTSATVSTEAFF.

The chain uses TRBV28 and TRBJ1-6; 10 bases line up with TRBD1. This CDR3 has 16 residues. The germline V gene has CDR1 MDHEN and CDR2 SYDVKM. With V trimmed by 6 bases and J by 9 bases, 11 bases remained unmatched. CDR3 residues: CASRGEGQGDTSPLHF. CDR3 nucleotides: TGTGCCAGCAGAGGGGAAGGACAGGGGGATACTTCACCCCTCCACTTT.

This clone was seen a handful of times. The chain's CDR3 is CASSYLSRGQDGYTF. CDR3 DNA sequence: TGTGCCAGCAGTTACCTTAGTCGGGGACAGGATGGCTACACCTTC. The chain joins TRBV6-5 to TRBJ1-2; TRBD1 matches 8 bases. The CDR3 length is 15 residues. With V trimmed by 2 bases and J by 6 bases, 8 bases remained unmatched. Germline CDR1 is MNHEY and CDR2 is SVGAGI.

V gene TRBV5-4 combines with J gene TRBJ1-1, with 12 positions matching TRBD1. The V gene's germline CDR1 is SGHNT and CDR2 YYREEE (reference sequence). V shed 4 bases and J 4 bases; nucleotides not matched to a gene: 8. The CDR3 has 16 amino acids. The CDR3: CASSGRDRGPGTEAFF. CDR3 in DNA: TGTGCCAGCAGCGGCCGGGACAGGGGGCCGGGCACTGAAGCTTTCTTT.

This clone was detected only a few times. This sequence joins TRBV29-1 and TRBJ1-1; TRBD1 is a possible D gene (6 bases). Trimming shortened V by 4 bases and J by 3 bases, and 12 bases separated the two germline ends. Germline V CDR1 and CDR2: SQVTM, ANQGSEA. The CDR3 contains 13 residues. The DNA of the CDR3 is TGCAGCGTTGGTCAGGGGTTATACACTGAAGCTTTCTTT. Its protein is CSVGQGLYTEAFF.

The V gene is TRBV19, the J gene TRBJ1-2; the D gene is possibly TRBD1 (6 bases). Trimming removed 0 bases at V and 6 bases at J, with 11 bases between. There are 14 residues in the CDR3. Per germline, CDR1 LNHDA and CDR2 SQIVND (reference sequence). The CDR3 sequence: CASSIDRGTNGYTF. CDR3 in DNA: TGTGCCAGTAGTATAGACAGGGGAACGAATGGCTACACCTTC.

The chain carries TRBV7-9 and TRBJ1-5; D not resolved. CDR3 length: 12 amino acids. Trimming took off 5 bases at V and 4 bases at J, with 6 bases between the two ends. Germline V gene data show CDR1 as SEHNR and CDR2 as FQNEAQ (reference sequence). CDR3 bases: TGTGCCAGCAGCGTCCGGAATCAGCCCCAGCATTTT. Translation: CASSVRNQPQHF.